This TCR beta chain appears in the sequencing data of a study of neoadjuvant anti-PD-1 for oral cavity cancer. Background on the study: Patients without progression got a fourth dose around day 43.

Survey sequencing of tumors mostly used 4.8 ug DNA, two replicates. Libraries were prepared by immunoSEQ multiplex PCR; TCRdb keeps only in-frame clonotypes and omits some of them. The table lists roughly 24,000 clones, about 30% of them singletons. Time point indicated: after neoadjuvant nivolumab, at surgical resection. Patients had newly diagnosed, untreated stage II-IVA oral cavity squamous cell carcinoma. The TCR comes from a person aged 40-85 years with oral cavity squamous cell carcinoma. The material sequenced was tumor tissue, taken after nivolumab (anti-PD-1) treatment.

The CDR3 is CASPVTGSGTEAFF. CDR3 coding DNA: TGCGCCAGCCCCGTTACAGGGAGCGGCACTGAAGCTTTCTTT. The chain uses TRBV23-1 and TRBJ1-1, with TRBD1 as a possible D gene (6 bases). TRBV23-1 belongs to the ORF category, with a function that is uncertain. The CDR3 contains 14 residues. Trimming shortened V by 8 bases and J by 4 bases, and 17 bases separated the two germline ends.